Sequencing of this T cell receptor (beta chain) was carried out in a study of blood T cell repertoires in COVID-19. Trimming shortened V by 0 bases and J by 8 bases, and 11 bases separated the two germline ends. Per the germline V gene, CDR1 is SGHRS and CDR2 is YFSETQ. This CDR3 has 14 residues. Using immunoSEQ multiplex PCR, the repertoire was profiled, and TCRdb retains in-frame clones only, with some absent. The data show 300,000 to 450,000 clones, approximately 90% seen once. This clonotype was sampled from a woman aged 18-29 years who had recovered from COVID-19. V and J are TRBV5-1 and TRBJ2-2, with a tentative D call TRBD1 (5 bases). Sequencing was performed on PBMCs or T cells enriched from blood (not recorded which). The CDR3 region has the DNA TGCGCCAGCAGCTTGGCCCAGGGATGGGGGGAGCTGTTTTTT. Translation: CASSLAQGWGELFF. The variable domain in full, with the rest retrieved from reference TRBV5-1 and TRBJ2-2, is KAGVTQTPRYLIKTRGQQVTLSCSPISGHRSVSWYQQTPGQGLQFLFEYFSETQRNKGNFPGRFSGRQFSNSRSEMNVSTLELGDSALYLCASSLAQGWGELFFGEGSRLTVL.